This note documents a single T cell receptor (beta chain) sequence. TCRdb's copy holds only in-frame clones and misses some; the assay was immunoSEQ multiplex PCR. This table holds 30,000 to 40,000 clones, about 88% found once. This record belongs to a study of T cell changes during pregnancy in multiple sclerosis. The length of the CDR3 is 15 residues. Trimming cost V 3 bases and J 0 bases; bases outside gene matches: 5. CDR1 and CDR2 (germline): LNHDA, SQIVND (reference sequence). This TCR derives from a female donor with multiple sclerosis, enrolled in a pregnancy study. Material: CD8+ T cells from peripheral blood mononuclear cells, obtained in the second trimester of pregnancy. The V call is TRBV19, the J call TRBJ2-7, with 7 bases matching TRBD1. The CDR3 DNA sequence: TGTGCCAGTAGTATGGGGGACAGTTTCTCCTACGAGCAGTACTTC. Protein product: CASSMGDSFSYEQYF.